The 8 T cell receptor beta chains below were found in one sample sequenced in a study of OX40 agonist ivuxolimab in advanced cancers. The method was immunoSEQ multiplex PCR; TCRdb's version includes in-frame clones alone and lacks a portion of them. The top ten clones hold 0.75% of a sample with nearly 60,000 clones, about 81% of them seen once. The material was CD4+ or CD8+ T cells sorted from blood, obtained in a trial of the OX40 agonist ivuxolimab. These receptors came from an adult with an advanced solid tumor such as melanoma, head and neck, liver or kidney cancer.

J is TRBJ2-7 and V is TRBV2, with D perhaps matching TRBD1 (6 bases). From germline, CDR1 is SNHLY and CDR2 FYNNEI. V gave up 8 bases and J gave up 3 bases, with 11 bases separating them. This CDR3 region has 12 residues. CDR3 sequence (DNA): TGTGCCAGCGACCGGGACAACTACGAGCAGTACTTC. Its protein is CASDRDNYEQYF.

The chain couples TRBV11-2 to TRBJ2-7, with 11 bases lining up with TRBD1. The CDR3 runs to 16 residues. V gave up 1 base and J gave up 6 bases; unmatched junction bases: 8. CDR1 and CDR2 from the germline V gene are SGHAT and FQNNGV. CDR3 amino acids: CASSLGRTGGLVEQYF. The CDR3 region has the DNA TGTGCCAGCAGCTTAGGAAGGACAGGGGGCCTGGTCGAGCAGTACTTC.

This clone was detected a few times. The rearrangement links TRBV5-6 to TRBJ2-7; 7 nucleotides agree with TRBD1. After removal of 0 bases from V and 4 bases from J, the junction contained 4 bases not matched to a gene. This CDR3 comprises 14 residues. Germline assignment: CDR1 SGHDT and CDR2 YYEEEE. In DNA, the CDR3 is TGTGCCAGCAGCTTGGGACAGGGATATTACGAGCAGTACTTC. Translating it yields CASSLGQGYYEQYF.

A remark on this clone: Germline is not matched at one junction end, which may reflect a read error. This sequence joins TRBV29-1 and TRBJ1-2, with 11 bases matching TRBD1. CDR1 SQVTM and CDR2 ANQGSEA come from the germline V gene. There are 12 residues in the CDR3. The CDR3 sequence is CSARQDRGPPGF. The CDR3, as DNA: TGCAGCGCCCGCCAGGACAGGGGGCCGCCCGGCTTC. Variable domain in full (rest from reference TRBV29-1 and TRBJ1-2): SAVISQKPSRDICQRGTSLTIQCQVDSQVTMMFWYRQQPGQSLTLIATANQGSEATYESGFVIDKFPISRPNLTFSTLTVSNMSPEDSSIYLCSARQDRGPPGFGSGTRLTVV.

The chain recombines TRBV5-1 with TRBJ2-7; D is unresolved. Between the trimmed V and J ends, which lost 0 bases and 4 bases, there was a span of 5 bases. The CDR3 length is 12 residues. Germline lookup yields CDR1 SGHRS and CDR2 YFSETQ. The CDR3 DNA reads TGCGCCAGCAGCTTGGACTGGTACGAGCAGTACTTC. It yields the protein CASSLDWYEQYF.

This clone was counted only a few times. V and J are TRBV5-5 and TRBJ1-3; unclear D gene. V lost 1 base and J lost 2, with 7 bases in between. The CDR3 consists of 14 residues. Germline assignment: CDR1 SGHKS and CDR2 YYEKEE (reference sequence). CDR3 sequence (DNA): TGTGCCAGCAGCTTGTTCCAGACTGGAAACACCATATATTTT. It encodes CASSLFQTGNTIYF.

The rearrangement joins TRBV27 to TRBJ2-3; 11 bases match TRBD2. The CDR3 contains 16 residues. Germline V CDR1 and CDR2: MNHEY, SMNVEV (reference sequence). J was trimmed by 0 bases and V by 6 bases; bases with no gene match: 5. The CDR3 loop is CASSSSGGTSTDTQYF. CDR3 sequence (DNA): TGTGCCAGCAGCTCTAGCGGGGGGACTAGCACAGATACGCAGTATTTT.

The J gene is TRBJ1-3, the V gene TRBV29-1; 7 nucleotides agree with TRBD1. Germline assignment: CDR1 SQVTM and CDR2 ANQGSEA. With 7 bases clipped from V and 0 bases from J, the junction kept 12 bases outside the gene matches. This CDR3 has 16 residues. The DNA for the CDR3 is TGCAGCGCTGCGGTACACAGGGGCCACTCTGGAAACACCATATATTTT. This translates into CSAAVHRGHSGNTIYF. Full variable domain (remainder filled in from reference TRBV29-1 and TRBJ1-3): SAVISQKPSRDICQRGTSLTIQCQVDSQVTMMFWYRQQPGQSLTLIATANQGSEATYESGFVIDKFPISRPNLTFSTLTVSNMSPEDSSIYLCSAAVHRGHSGNTIYFGEGSWLTVV.